This TCR beta chain was sequenced for a study of cytomegalovirus exposure and HLA in healthy donors. Study-wide results and limits: Other equally common chains were less clonally expanded than HLA-associated TCR beta chains, a later analysis showed. Excluded were some V segments that proved indistinguishable, including TRBV6-2 and TRBV6-3. The study recorded 150 to 200 TCR beta chains that were cytomegalovirus-associated.

This CDR3 contains 15 residues. V gave up 2 bases and J gave up 6 bases; unmatched junction bases: 8. Germline V gene lookup returns CDR1 MNHEY and CDR2 SVGAGI. Turning to this clone: The antigen remains undetermined.

Primers: 60 Vbeta forward and 13 Jbeta reverse. Authors' processing steps: About 9.9 million of the 80 million or so unique TCR beta chains counted in a later analysis were shared. The assay was immunoSEQ multiplex PCR, and TCRdb's table has in-frame clones only and misses some. The V and J calls and the clone size are those of that table, but D and trimming were determined from the DNA. This table lists around 120,000 clones. The TCR comes from a man in his fifties in good health and CMV-seronegative. V and J are TRBV6-5 and TRBJ2-7; 9 bases are shared with TRBD1. Specimen: PBMCs. CDR3 nucleotide sequence: TGTGCCAGCAGTTACACCGGGACAGGGTTTCGCGAGCAGTACTTC. It specifies CASSYTGTGFREQYF.